A selection of T cell receptor beta chains follows, all from one sample in a study of cytomegalovirus exposure and HLA in healthy donors. Produced via immunoSEQ multiplex PCR; TCRdb's table is partial and in-frame only. The table has roughly 170,000 clones, 77% seen once. Sequenced: PBMCs. The receptors here all came from a woman aged 25 to 39 in good health and CMV-seronegative. Both conserved end residues are part of each CDR3. A D gene is named only where the DNA matches it firmly. Clone size is stated in some rows and not others, as once, few, many or a class when expanded.

J	D	V	size	CDR3	DNA
TRBJ1-1	NA	TRBV28	NA	CASSLGGNENTEAFF	TGTGCCAGCAGTTTGGGGGGTAACGAGAACACTGAAGCTTTCTTT
TRBJ2-3	TRBD2	TRBV30	NA	CAWSIRRGGLDTQYF	TGTGCCTGGAGTATTAGGCGGGGGGGGTTAGATACGCAGTATTTT
TRBJ2-3	TRBD2	TRBV5-1	NA	CASSFQGGSTTDTQYF	TGCGCCAGCAGCTTTCAAGGCGGGAGCACCACAGATACGCAGTATTTT
TRBJ2-7	TRBD1	TRBV2	NA	CASSTDRGAATYEQYF	TGTGCCAGCAGTACCGACAGGGGGGCGGCTACCTACGAGCAGTACTTC
TRBJ2-1	NA	TRBV9	NA	CASSGGDNEQFF	TGTGCCAGCAGCGGCGGGGACAATGAGCAGTTCTTC
TRBJ1-2	NA	TRBV27	NA	CASRGGTNYGYTF	TGTGCCAGCAGGGGAGGTACTAACTATGGCTACACCTTC
TRBJ1-2	NA	TRBV5-1	NA	CASSPDINYGYTF	TGCGCCAGCAGCCCGGACATTAACTATGGCTACACCTTC
TRBJ2-7	NA	TRBV30	NA	CAWSREIHEQYF	TGTGCCTGGAGTCGGGAGATCCACGAGCAGTACTTC
TRBJ1-2	NA	TRBV11-1	once	CASSSLTAEGYGYTF	TGTGCCAGCAGCTCTCTTACGGCCGAGGGCTATGGCTACACCTTC
TRBJ2-7	TRBD1	TRBV7-2	NA	CASSPLGDRVYEQYF	TGTGCCAGCAGCCCCCTCGGGGACAGGGTATACGAGCAGTACTTC
TRBJ1-5	NA	TRBV19	NA	CASSFLDSTNQPQHF	TGTGCCAGTAGTTTTTTGGACTCAACAAATCAGCCCCAGCATTTT
TRBJ2-7	NA	TRBV2	NA	CASSEEGGSYEQYF	TGTGCCAGCAGTGAAGAGGGCGGGTCCTACGAGCAGTACTTC
TRBJ1-5	TRBD1	TRBV2	NA	CASSEGTGVPQPQHF	TGTGCCAGCAGTGAAGGGACAGGGGTACCTCAGCCCCAGCATTTT
TRBJ2-7	TRBD1	TRBV25-1	few	CASTTGTATYEQYF	TGTGCCAGCACGACCGGGACAGCCACCTACGAGCAGTACTTC
TRBJ2-5	NA	TRBV5-1	NA	CASSLQSSLETQYF	TGCGCCAGCAGCTTGCAGTCTAGCTTGGAGACCCAGTACTTC
TRBJ2-2	NA	TRBV27	NA	CASSLYRETTGELFF	TGTGCCAGCAGTTTATACAGGGAGACCACCGGGGAGCTGTTTTTT
TRBJ2-2	NA	TRBV19	few	CASTREFTGELFF	TGTGCCAGTACGAGGGAGTTCACCGGGGAGCTGTTTTTT
TRBJ1-5	NA	TRBV4-1	NA	CASSQFDTLQPQHF	TGCGCCAGCAGCCAATTCGACACTCTGCAGCCCCAGCATTTT
TRBJ2-3	TRBD2	TRBV30	NA	CAWSTGTSGSTDTQYF	TGTGCCTGGAGTACGGGGACTAGCGGGAGCACAGATACGCAGTATTTT
TRBJ2-1	TRBD2	TRBV5-1	NA	CASSWQRGGAGEQFF	TGCGCCAGCAGCTGGCAACGGGGGGGGGCCGGGGAGCAGTTCTTC
TRBJ1-2	NA	TRBV28	NA	CASSWDFTGGYTF	TGTGCCAGCAGTTGGGACTTCACGGGGGGCTACACCTTC
TRBJ2-1	NA	TRBV11-1	NA	CASTPWERSSYNEQFF	TGTGCCAGCACCCCCTGGGAGCGCAGCTCCTACAATGAGCAGTTCTTC
TRBJ2-1	NA	TRBV19	NA	CASSGGPWDNEQFF	TGTGCCAGTAGCGGGGGGCCGTGGGACAATGAGCAGTTCTTC
TRBJ2-5	TRBD2	TRBV5-1	NA	CASSLRTSEGTQYF	TGCGCCAGCAGCTTAAGGACTAGCGAGGGGACCCAGTACTTC
TRBJ2-5	NA	TRBV7-7	NA	CASSLVGLREETQYF	TGTGCCAGCAGCTTAGTAGGATTGCGGGAAGAGACCCAGTACTTC
TRBJ1-4	NA	TRBV7-9	NA	CASSFGQPLTEKLFF	TGTGCCAGCAGCTTCGGACAGCCTCTAACTGAAAAACTGTTTTTT
TRBJ2-3	NA	TRBV28	NA	CASSSQGPLGTQYF	TGTGCCAGCAGTTCACAGGGACCACTCGGTACGCAGTATTTT